The next 10 T cell receptor beta chains were all read from a single sample in a study of T-cell reconstitution after alpha-beta-depleted transplantation in children. Unique molecular identifiers tagged the TCRbeta library. TCRdb reprocessed the PCR reads via MiXCR and lists one record per CDR3 protein. The sample has 55,000 to 85,000 distinct CDR3 sequences; roughly a tenth are singletons. Material: PBMCs, obtained before TCRalphabeta/CD19-depleted stem cell transplant. These receptors were collected from a boy between 10 and 17 years old with acute myeloid leukemia, due to receive a stem cell transplant.

This clonotype was detected ten times or more. The chain is built from TRBV5-6 and TRBJ2-5, with 11 bases aligning to TRBD1. V was clipped by 4 bases and J by 3 bases; unmatched bases: 5. The CDR3 loop spans 15 amino acids. Looked up from germline, CDR1 is SGHDT and CDR2 is YYEEEE. CDR3 sequence (DNA): TGTGCCAGCAGCCCGTGGACAGGGGGCGAAGAGACCCAGTACTTC. Translation gives CASSPWTGGEETQYF.

The chain is built from TRBV12-3 or TRBV12-4 and TRBJ1-5, with TRBD1 matching over 7 bases. The length of the CDR3 is 18 residues. As DNA, the CDR3 is TGTACCATCAGTTTAATTATGGGTTTGGGACAGAGCAATCAGCCCCAGCATTTT. It encodes CTISLIMGLGQSNQPQHF.

This clonotype showed up many times. A junction boundary mismatches the germline segment, possibly from a read error. This rearrangement joins TRBV15 to TRBJ2-7; the match to TRBD2 covers 12 bases. The CDR3 covers 13 residues. Germline CDR1 and CDR2: LNHNV and YYDKDF (reference sequence). In DNA, the CDR3 is TGTGCCACCAGCAGAGCCCCTAGCGGGAGGGTCGAATTC. This encodes CATSRAPSGRVEF.

This clonotype occurred many times. CDR3 DNA: TGTGCCAGCAGTTACTCGGCAGCCGATGGCTACACCTTC. Translated, it gives CASSYSAADGYTF. This chain joins TRBV6-2 or TRBV6-3 and TRBJ1-2; D remains ambiguous. The germline V gene encodes CDR1 MNHEY and CDR2 SVGEGT. With 0 bases removed from V and 6 bases from J, the gap between germline ends came to 8 bases. This CDR3 is built from 13 residues.

This clonotype was seen at least ten times. The rearrangement joins TRBV7-2 to TRBJ2-7; 12 bases are a match to TRBD2. The V gene's germline CDR1 is SGHTA and CDR2 FQGNSA. The CDR3 runs 16 residues. J gave up 6 bases and V 5 bases, and 11 bases lay outside the gene matches. CDR3 amino acids: CASSRTRTSGMGEQYF. For the CDR3, the DNA is TGTGCCAGCAGCCGGACCAGGACTAGCGGGATGGGCGAGCAGTACTTC.

This clonotype was seen repeatedly, ten times or more. The genes are TRBV10-1 and TRBJ1-1; no definite D call. The CDR3 runs 13 residues. V was pared by 6 bases and J by 1 base, with 9 bases between. Germline values: CDR1 WNHNN, CDR2 SYGVQD (reference sequence). CDR3 DNA: TGCGCCAGCAGAGGCCTGCGGAACACTGAAGCTTTCTTT. It specifies CASRGLRNTEAFF.

This clonotype occurred many times. The rearrangement links TRBV20-1 to TRBJ2-7; D may be TRBD1 or TRBD2 (5 bases each). CDR3 length: 17 residues. Germline lookup yields CDR1 DFQATT and CDR2 SNEGSKA (reference sequence). The ends were cut back, 0 bases at V and 2 bases at J, with 20 bases in the middle. The CDR3 DNA reads TGCAGTGCTAGAGAGAGGGACCGTCCAGGGTATCCCTACGAGCAGTACTTC. This encodes CSARERDRPGYPYEQYF.

On this clonotype itself: A much larger clone differs by one base, so this may be a read error. This chain joins TRBV12-3 or TRBV12-4 and TRBJ1-2, with D unclear. V gave up 4 bases and J gave up 14 bases, with 20 bases separating them. The CDR3 length is 13 residues. The CDR3 DNA reads TGTGCCAGCAGTTGGCGCGCGGGCGCCCTTTGTACCTTC. Protein product: CASSWRAGALCTF.

Turning to this clonotype: This may come from a read error, since a much larger clone is one base off. The rearrangement joins TRBV11-2 to TRBJ2-1; tentative D call: TRBD2 (7 bases). This CDR3 is 16 amino acids long. Germline CDR1 is SGHAT and CDR2 is FQNNGV. The V end was cut by 1 base, the J end by 6 bases, with 16 bases between. CDR3 in DNA: TGTGCCAGCAGCTTAGTCCAAGGGGGGGTAACCAATGAGCAGTTCTTC. This translates into CASSLVQGGVTNEQFF.

This clonotype was seen repeatedly, ten times or more. V usage is TRBV15 and J usage is TRBJ2-5; a possible D gene is TRBD1 (6 bases). V was shortened by 5 bases and J by 3 bases, with 10 bases between the two germline ends. Germline assignment: CDR1 LNHNV and CDR2 YYDKDF (reference sequence). This CDR3 comprises 13 residues. The CDR3 reads CATSLRTEETQYF. CDR3 bases: TGTGCCACCAGCTTAAGGACAGAAGAGACCCAGTACTTC.